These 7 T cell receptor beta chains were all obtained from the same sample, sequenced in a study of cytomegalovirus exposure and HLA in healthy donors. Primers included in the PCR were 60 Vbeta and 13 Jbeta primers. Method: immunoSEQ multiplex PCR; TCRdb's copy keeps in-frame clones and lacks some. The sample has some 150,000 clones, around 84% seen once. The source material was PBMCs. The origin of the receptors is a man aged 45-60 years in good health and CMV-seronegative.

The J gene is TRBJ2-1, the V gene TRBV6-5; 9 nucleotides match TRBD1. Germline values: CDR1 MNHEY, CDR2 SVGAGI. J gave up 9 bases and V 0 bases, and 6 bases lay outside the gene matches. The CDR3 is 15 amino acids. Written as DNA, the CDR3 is TGTGCCAGCAGTTACTCCTGGACAGGGGAAGGTGAGCAGTTCTTC. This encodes CASSYSWTGEGEQFF.

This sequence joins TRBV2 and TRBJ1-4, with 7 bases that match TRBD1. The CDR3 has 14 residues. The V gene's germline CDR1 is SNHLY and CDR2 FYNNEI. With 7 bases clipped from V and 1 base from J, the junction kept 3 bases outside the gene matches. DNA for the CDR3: TGTGCCAGCATCGGGACAGAAACTAATGAAAAACTGTTTTTT. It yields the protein CASIGTETNEKLFF. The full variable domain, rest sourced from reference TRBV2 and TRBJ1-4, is EPEVTQTPSHQVTQMGQEVILRCVPISNHLYFYWYRQILGQKVEFLVSFYNNEISEKSEIFDDQFSVERPDGSNFTLKIRSTKLEDSAMYFCASIGTETNEKLFFGSGTQLSVL.

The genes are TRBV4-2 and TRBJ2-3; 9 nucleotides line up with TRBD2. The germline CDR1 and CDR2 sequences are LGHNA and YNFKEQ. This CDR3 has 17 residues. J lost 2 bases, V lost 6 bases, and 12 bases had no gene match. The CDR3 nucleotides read TGTGCCAGCAGTCACGCCCTAGGCGGGGGGGCCACAGATACGCAGTATTTT. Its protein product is CASSHALGGGATDTQYF.

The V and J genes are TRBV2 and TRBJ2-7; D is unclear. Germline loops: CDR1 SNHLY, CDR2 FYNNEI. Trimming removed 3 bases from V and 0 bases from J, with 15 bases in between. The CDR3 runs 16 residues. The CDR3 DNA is TGTGCCAGCAGTGACCCTTATTCACAGAGCTCCTACGAGCAGTACTTC. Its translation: CASSDPYSQSSYEQYF. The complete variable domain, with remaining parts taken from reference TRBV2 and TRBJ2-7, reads EPEVTQTPSHQVTQMGQEVILRCVPISNHLYFYWYRQILGQKVEFLVSFYNNEISEKSEIFDDQFSVERPDGSNFTLKIRSTKLEDSAMYFCASSDPYSQSSYEQYFGPGTRLTVT.

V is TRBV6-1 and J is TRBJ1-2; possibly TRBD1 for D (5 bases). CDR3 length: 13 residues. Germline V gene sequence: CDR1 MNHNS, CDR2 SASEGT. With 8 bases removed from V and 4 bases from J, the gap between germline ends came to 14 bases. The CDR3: CASDGDGGYGYTF. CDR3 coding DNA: TGTGCCAGCGACGGGGACGGGGGCTATGGCTACACCTTC.

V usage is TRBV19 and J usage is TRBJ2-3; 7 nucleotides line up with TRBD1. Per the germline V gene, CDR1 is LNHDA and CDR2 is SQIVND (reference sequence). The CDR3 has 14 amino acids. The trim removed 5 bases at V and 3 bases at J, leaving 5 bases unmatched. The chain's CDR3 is CASSARQGTDTQYF. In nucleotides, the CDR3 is TGTGCCAGTAGTGCCCGACAGGGTACAGATACGCAGTATTTT.

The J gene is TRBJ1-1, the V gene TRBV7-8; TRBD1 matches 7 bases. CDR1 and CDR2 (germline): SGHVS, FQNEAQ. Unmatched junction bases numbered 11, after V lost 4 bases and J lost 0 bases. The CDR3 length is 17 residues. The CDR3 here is CASSYRGGTAMNTEAFF. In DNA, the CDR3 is TGTGCCAGCAGCTATCGAGGCGGGACAGCAATGAACACTGAAGCTTTCTTT. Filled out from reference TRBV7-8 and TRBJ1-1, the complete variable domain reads GAGVSQSPRYKVAKRGQDVALRCDPISGHVSLFWYQQALGQGPEFLTYFQNEAQLDKSGLPSDRFFAERPEGSVSTLKIQRTQQEDSAVYLCASSYRGGTAMNTEAFFGQGTRLTVV.